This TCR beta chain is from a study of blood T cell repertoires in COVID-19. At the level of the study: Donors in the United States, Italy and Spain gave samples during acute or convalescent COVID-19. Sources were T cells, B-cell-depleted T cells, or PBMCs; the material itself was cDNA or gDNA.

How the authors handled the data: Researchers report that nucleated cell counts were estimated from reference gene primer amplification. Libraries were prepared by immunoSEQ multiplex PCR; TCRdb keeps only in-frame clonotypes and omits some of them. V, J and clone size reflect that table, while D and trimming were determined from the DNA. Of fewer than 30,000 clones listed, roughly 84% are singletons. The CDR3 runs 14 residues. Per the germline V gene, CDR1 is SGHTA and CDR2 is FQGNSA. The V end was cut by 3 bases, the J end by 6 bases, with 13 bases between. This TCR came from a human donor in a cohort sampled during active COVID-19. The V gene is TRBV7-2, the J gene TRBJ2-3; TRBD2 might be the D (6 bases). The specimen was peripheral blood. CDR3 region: CASSFISAGDTQYF. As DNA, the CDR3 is TGTGCCAGCAGCTTCATATCGGCGGGGGATACGCAGTATTTT.